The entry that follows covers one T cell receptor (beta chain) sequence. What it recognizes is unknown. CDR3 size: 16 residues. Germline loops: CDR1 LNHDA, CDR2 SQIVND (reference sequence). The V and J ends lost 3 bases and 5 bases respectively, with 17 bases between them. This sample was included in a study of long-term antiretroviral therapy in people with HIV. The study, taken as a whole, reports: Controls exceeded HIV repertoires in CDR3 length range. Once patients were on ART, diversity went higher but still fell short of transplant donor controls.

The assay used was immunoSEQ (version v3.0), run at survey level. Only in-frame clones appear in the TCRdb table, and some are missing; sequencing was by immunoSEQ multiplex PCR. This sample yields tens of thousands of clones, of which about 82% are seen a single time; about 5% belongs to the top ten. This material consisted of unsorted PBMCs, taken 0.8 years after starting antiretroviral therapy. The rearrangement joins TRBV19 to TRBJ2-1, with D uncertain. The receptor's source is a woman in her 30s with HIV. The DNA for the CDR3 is TGTGCCAGTAGTATCTCCCTGGCAGGTGGCCACAATGAGCAGTTCTTC. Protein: CASSISLAGGHNEQFF.